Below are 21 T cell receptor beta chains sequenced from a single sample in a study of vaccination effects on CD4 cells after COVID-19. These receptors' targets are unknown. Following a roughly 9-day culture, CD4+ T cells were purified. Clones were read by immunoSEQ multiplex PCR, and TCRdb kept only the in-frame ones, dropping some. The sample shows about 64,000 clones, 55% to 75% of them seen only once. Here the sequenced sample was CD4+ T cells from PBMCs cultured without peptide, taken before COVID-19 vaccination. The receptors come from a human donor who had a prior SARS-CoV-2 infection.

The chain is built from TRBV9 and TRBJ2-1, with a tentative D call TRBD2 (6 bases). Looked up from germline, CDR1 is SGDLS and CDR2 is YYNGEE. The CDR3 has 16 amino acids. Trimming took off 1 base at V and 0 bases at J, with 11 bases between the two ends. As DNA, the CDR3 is TGTGCCAGCAGCGTAAGTACCGGGAGCTCCTACAATGAGCAGTTCTTC. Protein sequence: CASSVSTGSSYNEQFF.

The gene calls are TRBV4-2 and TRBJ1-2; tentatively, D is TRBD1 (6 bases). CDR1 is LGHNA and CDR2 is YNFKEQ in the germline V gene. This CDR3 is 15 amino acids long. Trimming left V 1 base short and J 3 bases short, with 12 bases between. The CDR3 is CASSQVFRGHYGYTF. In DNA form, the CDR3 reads TGTGCCAGCAGCCAAGTTTTCAGGGGTCACTATGGCTACACCTTC.

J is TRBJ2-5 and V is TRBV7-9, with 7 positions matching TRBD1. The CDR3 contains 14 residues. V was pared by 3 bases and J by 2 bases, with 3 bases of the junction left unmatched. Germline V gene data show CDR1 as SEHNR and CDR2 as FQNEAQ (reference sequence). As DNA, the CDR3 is TGTGCCAGCAGCTTCGGGACAGAACAAGAGACCCAGTACTTC. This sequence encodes CASSFGTEQETQYF.

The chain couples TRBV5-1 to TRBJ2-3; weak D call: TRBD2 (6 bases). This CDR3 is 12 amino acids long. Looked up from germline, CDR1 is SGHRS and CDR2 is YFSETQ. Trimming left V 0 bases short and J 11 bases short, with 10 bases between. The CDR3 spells CASSLGGIGQYF. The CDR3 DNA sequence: TGCGCCAGCAGCTTGGGCGGGATTGGGCAGTATTTT.

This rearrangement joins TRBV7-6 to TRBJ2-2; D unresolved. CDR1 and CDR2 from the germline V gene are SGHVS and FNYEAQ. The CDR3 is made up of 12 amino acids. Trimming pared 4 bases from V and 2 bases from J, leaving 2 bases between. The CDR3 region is CASSSNTGELFF. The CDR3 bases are TGTGCCAGCAGCTCCAACACCGGGGAGCTGTTTTTT.

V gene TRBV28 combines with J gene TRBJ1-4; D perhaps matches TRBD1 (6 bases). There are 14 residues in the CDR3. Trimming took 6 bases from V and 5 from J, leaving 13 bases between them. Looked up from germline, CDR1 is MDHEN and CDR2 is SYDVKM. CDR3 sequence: CASSAGQRNEKLFF. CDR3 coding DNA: TGTGCCAGCAGCGCAGGACAGAGAAATGAAAAACTGTTTTTT.

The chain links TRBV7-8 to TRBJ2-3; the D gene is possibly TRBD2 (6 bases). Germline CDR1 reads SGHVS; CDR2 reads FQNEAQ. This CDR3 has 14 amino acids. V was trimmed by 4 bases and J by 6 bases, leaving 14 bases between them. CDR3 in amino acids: CASSSGLHSDTQYF. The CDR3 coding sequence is TGTGCCAGCAGCTCAGGACTACATTCGGATACGCAGTATTTT.

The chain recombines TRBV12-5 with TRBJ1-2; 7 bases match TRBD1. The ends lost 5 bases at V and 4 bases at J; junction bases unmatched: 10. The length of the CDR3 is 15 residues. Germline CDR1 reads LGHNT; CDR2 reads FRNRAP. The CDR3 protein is CASGRDRVNLYGYTF. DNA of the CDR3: TGTGCTAGTGGTCGAGACAGGGTAAATCTCTATGGCTACACCTTC.

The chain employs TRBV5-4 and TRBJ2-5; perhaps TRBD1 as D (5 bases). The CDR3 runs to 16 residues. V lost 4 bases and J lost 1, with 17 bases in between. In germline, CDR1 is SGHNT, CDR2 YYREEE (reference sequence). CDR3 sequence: CASSAKTVPRQETQYF. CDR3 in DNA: TGTGCCAGCAGCGCAAAGACAGTGCCCCGCCAAGAGACCCAGTACTTC.

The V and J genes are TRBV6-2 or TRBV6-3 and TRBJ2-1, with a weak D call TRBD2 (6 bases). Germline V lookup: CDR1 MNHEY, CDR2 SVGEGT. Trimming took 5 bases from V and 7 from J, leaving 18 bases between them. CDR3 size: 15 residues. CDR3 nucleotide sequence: TGTGCCAGCAGTCCATACGGGAGTCTAGGGAATGAGCAGTTCTTC. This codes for CASSPYGSLGNEQFF.

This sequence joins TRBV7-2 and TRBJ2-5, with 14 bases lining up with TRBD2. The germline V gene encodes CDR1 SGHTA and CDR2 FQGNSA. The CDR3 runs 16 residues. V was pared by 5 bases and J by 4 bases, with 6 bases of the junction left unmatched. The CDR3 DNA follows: TGTGCCAGCAGCCCGGGACTAGCGGGAGACGGAGAGACCCAGTACTTC. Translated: CASSPGLAGDGETQYF.

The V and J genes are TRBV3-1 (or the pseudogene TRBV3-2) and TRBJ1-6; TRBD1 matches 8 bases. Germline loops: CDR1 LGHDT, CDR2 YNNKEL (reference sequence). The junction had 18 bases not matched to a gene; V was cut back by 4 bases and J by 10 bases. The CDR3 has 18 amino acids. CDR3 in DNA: TGTGCCAGCAGCCGAAAGCTCCTGACAGGGGAAAACCTATCACCCCTCCACTTT. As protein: CASSRKLLTGENLSPLHF.

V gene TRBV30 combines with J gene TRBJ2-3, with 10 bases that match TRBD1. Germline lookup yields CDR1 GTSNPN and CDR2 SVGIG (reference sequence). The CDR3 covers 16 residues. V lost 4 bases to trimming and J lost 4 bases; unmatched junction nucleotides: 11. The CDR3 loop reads CAWTSRDRGWADTQYF. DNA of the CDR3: TGTGCCTGGACGTCCCGGGACAGGGGTTGGGCAGATACGCAGTATTTT.

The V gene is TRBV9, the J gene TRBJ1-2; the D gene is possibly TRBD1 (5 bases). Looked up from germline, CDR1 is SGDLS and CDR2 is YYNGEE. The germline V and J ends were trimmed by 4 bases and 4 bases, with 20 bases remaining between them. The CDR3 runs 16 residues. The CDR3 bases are TGTGCCAGCAGCCCCCGGGGACTCCGGGCCAGCTATGGCTACACCTTC. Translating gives CASSPRGLRASYGYTF.

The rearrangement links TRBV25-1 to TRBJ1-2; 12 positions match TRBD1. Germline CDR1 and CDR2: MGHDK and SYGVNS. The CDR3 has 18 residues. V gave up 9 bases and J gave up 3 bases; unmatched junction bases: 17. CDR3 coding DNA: TGTGCCAGTCACCCCAGTCCGGGACAGGGGGCGGAGGACTATGGCTACACCTTC. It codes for CASHPSPGQGAEDYGYTF.

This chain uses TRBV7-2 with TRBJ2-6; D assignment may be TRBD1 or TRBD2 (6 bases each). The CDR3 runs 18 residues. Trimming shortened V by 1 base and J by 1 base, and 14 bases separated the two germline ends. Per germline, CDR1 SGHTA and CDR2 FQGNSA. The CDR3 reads CASSLDGGYRSGANVLTF. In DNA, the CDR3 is TGTGCCAGCAGCTTAGACGGGGGCTATAGGTCTGGGGCCAACGTCCTGACTTTC.

CDR3 region: CASSATGFGNTIYF. CDR3 DNA sequence: TGTGCCAGCAGCGCAACAGGGTTTGGAAACACCATATATTTT. This chain uses TRBV9 with TRBJ1-3; D possibly corresponds to TRBD1 (6 bases). The length of the CDR3 is 14 residues. V gave up 3 bases and J gave up 3 bases, with 10 bases separating them. Germline V gene sequence: CDR1 SGDLS, CDR2 YYNGEE.

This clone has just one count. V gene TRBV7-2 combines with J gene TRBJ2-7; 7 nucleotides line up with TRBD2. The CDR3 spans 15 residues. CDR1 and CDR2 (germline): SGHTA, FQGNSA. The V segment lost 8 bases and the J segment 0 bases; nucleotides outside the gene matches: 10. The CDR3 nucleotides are TGTGCCAGCGGGTATGGCGGGAGTAGCTCCTACGAGCAGTACTTC. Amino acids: CASGYGGSSSYEQYF.

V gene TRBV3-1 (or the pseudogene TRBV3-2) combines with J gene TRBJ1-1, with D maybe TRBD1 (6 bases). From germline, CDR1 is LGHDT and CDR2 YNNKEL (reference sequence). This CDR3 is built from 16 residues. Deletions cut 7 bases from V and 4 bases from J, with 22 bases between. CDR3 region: CASTTSLGGSSTEAFF. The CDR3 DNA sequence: TGTGCCAGCACCACTTCCCTCGGGGGCAGTAGCACTGAAGCTTTCTTT.

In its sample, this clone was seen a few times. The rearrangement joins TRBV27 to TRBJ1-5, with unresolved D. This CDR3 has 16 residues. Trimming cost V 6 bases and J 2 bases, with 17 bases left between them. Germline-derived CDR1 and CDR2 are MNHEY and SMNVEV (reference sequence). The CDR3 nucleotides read TGTGCCAGCAGGTCATTAGGCACTGCGGGCAATCAGCCCCAGCATTTT. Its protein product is CASRSLGTAGNQPQHF.

CDR3 bases: TGTGCCAGCTCATACTATCACAGGGCTGGAAACACCATATATTTT. Translating it yields CASSYYHRAGNTIYF. This rearrangement joins TRBV18 to TRBJ1-3; tentatively, D is TRBD1 (6 bases). Germline CDR1 reads KGHSH; CDR2 reads LQKENI. Trimming stripped 5 bases from V and 2 bases from J, with 13 bases between. CDR3 length: 15 amino acids.